The 14 T cell receptor beta chains in this list originate from one sample, sequenced in a study of shared clonotypes between healthy human individuals. Using immunoSEQ multiplex PCR, the repertoire was profiled, and TCRdb retains in-frame clones only, with some absent. The sample lists 950,000 to 1,100,000 clones; around four fifths were seen once. The source material was memory CD4+ T cells sorted from blood. Subset given: CD45RA-negative fraction. These receptors were collected from a man younger than 35 in good health.

The chain is built from TRBV7-9 and TRBJ2-3; TRBD2 matches 8 bases. Germline V lookup: CDR1 SEHNR, CDR2 FQNEAQ (reference sequence). CDR3 size: 16 residues. The trim removed 7 bases at V and 1 base at J, leaving 10 bases unmatched. CDR3 protein: CASTFRLARGTDTQYF. In DNA form, the CDR3 reads TGTGCCAGCACCTTCCGACTAGCGAGGGGCACAGATACGCAGTATTTT.

On this clone itself: One end of the junction varies from germline; a read error may be responsible. CDR3 DNA: TGTGCCAGCAGTTACAAAGAGCAGTTCTTC. Translation: CASSYKEQFF. The chain has TRBV6-6 and TRBJ2-1, with D uncertain. CDR1 MNHNY and CDR2 SVGAGI come from the germline V gene (reference sequence). The CDR3 runs to 10 residues.

The V and J genes are TRBV5-1 and TRBJ2-7; D unresolved. The length of the CDR3 is 12 residues. Trimming cost V 3 bases and J 3 bases, with 7 bases left between them. Germline CDR1 and CDR2: SGHRS and YFSETQ. The DNA for the CDR3 is TGCGCCAGCAGCTACCAGGACTACGAGCAGTACTTC. Its protein product is CASSYQDYEQYF.

V and J are TRBV7-2 and TRBJ2-1, with TRBD2 matching 7 bases. The CDR3 has 18 amino acids. The germline gives CDR1 SGHTA, CDR2 FQGNSA. Trimming took 6 bases from V and 0 from J; bases not matched to a gene: 14. CDR3 coding DNA: TGTGCCAGCAGGGGGGGTAGCGGGCCTTTGAGCTCCTACAATGAGCAGTTCTTC. It codes for CASRGGSGPLSSYNEQFF.

The genes are TRBV5-1 and TRBJ1-2, with D unresolved. This CDR3 spans 13 amino acids. Between the trimmed V and J ends, which lost 0 bases and 6 bases, there was a span of 9 bases. Germline CDR1 and CDR2: SGHRS and YFSETQ. In nucleotides, the CDR3 is TGCGCCAGCAGCTTGGGTCAGGAGAATGGCTACACCTTC. As protein: CASSLGQENGYTF.

V usage is TRBV2 and J usage is TRBJ2-2; unclear D gene. The CDR3 sequence is 14 residues long. Trimming shortened V by 6 bases and J by 5 bases, and 13 bases separated the two germline ends. Germline V CDR1 and CDR2: SNHLY, FYNNEI. The CDR3 region is CASRSSKETGELFF. CDR3 coding DNA: TGTGCCAGCAGATCTTCTAAGGAAACCGGGGAGCTGTTTTTT. Filled out from reference TRBV2 and TRBJ2-2, the complete variable domain reads EPEVTQTPSHQVTQMGQEVILRCVPISNHLYFYWYRQILGQKVEFLVSFYNNEISEKSEIFDDQFSVERPDGSNFTLKIRSTKLEDSAMYFCASRSSKETGELFFGEGSRLTVL.

The chain combines TRBV30 with TRBJ2-7; a possible D gene is TRBD2 (5 bases). There are 12 residues in the CDR3. Between the trimmed V and J ends, which lost 5 bases and 0 bases, there was a span of 8 bases. In germline, CDR1 is GTSNPN, CDR2 SVGIG (reference sequence). Here the CDR3 reads CAWGSNSYEQYF. The CDR3 DNA sequence: TGTGCCTGGGGGAGTAACTCCTACGAGCAGTACTTC.

The rearrangement links TRBV11-2 to TRBJ2-7; the match to TRBD1 covers 10 bases. V was clipped by 8 bases and J by 3 bases; unmatched bases: 7. The CDR3 consists of 14 residues. The germline V gene has CDR1 SGHAT and CDR2 FQNNGV. DNA of the CDR3: TGTGCCAGCTCAGGCGGGACAGGGGACTACGAGCAGTACTTC. Translation: CASSGGTGDYEQYF. The whole variable domain, remainder taken from reference TRBV11-2 and TRBJ2-7, is EAGVAQSPRYKIIEKRQSVAFWCNPISGHATLYWYQQILGQGPKLLIQFQNNGVVDDSQLPKDRFSAERLKGVDSTLKIQPAKLEDSAVYLCASSGGTGDYEQYFGPGTRLTVT.

This clone appeared a few times. The gene calls are TRBV12-5 and TRBJ1-1; the D gene is possibly TRBD1 (5 bases). The CDR3 runs to 12 residues. Germline values: CDR1 LGHNT, CDR2 FRNRAP. The ends were cut back, 6 bases at V and 5 bases at J, with 10 bases in the middle. Here the CDR3 DNA reads TGTGCTAGTGGGGTGTGGGGGACTGAAGCTTTCTTT. Residues: CASGVWGTEAFF. Variable domain in full (rest from reference TRBV12-5 and TRBJ1-1): DARVTQTPRHKVTEMGQEVTMRCQPILGHNTVFWYRQTMMQGLELLAYFRNRAPLDDSGMPKDRFSAEMPDATLATLKIQPSEPRDSAVYFCASGVWGTEAFFGQGTRLTVV.

The chain employs TRBV29-1 and TRBJ2-5; D is perhaps TRBD1 (5 bases). The germline V and J ends were trimmed by 4 bases and 1 base, with 13 bases remaining between them. Germline-derived CDR1 and CDR2 are SQVTM and ANQGSEA. The CDR3 runs to 14 residues. The CDR3 loop reads CSVAAGSTQETQYF. The CDR3 nucleotides are TGCAGCGTTGCGGCAGGGTCGACCCAAGAGACCCAGTACTTC.

V usage is TRBV5-1 and J usage is TRBJ2-1, with 7 bases aligning to TRBD2. The V and J ends lost 0 bases and 12 bases, in that order; junction bases with no gene match: 12. Germline values: CDR1 SGHRS, CDR2 YFSETQ. This CDR3 is 15 amino acids long. The CDR3 reads CASSLGDYPSQVQFF. The CDR3, as DNA: TGCGCCAGCAGCTTGGGGGACTATCCCTCTCAGGTGCAGTTCTTC.

V is TRBV11-2 and J is TRBJ2-1, with D tentatively TRBD2 (6 bases). This CDR3 contains 14 residues. The germline V and J ends were trimmed by 11 bases and 4 bases, with 18 bases remaining between them. Germline V gene sequence: CDR1 SGHAT, CDR2 FQNNGV. Written as DNA, the CDR3 is TGTGCCTCGAGGGCGCTAGCGCAATACAATGAGCAGTTCTTC. Encoded protein: CASRALAQYNEQFF.

The V call is TRBV9, the J call TRBJ1-2; a weak D match, TRBD1 (5 bases). CDR1 and CDR2 (germline): SGDLS, YYNGEE. Trimming left V 0 bases short and J 9 bases short, with 18 bases between. The CDR3 contains 15 residues. The CDR3 DNA sequence: TGTGCCAGCAGCGTAGGGCACAGGTTCCCTAACAGCTACACCTTC. It specifies CASSVGHRFPNSYTF.

The CDR3 is CASTSVGRASYSYNEQFF. CDR3 in DNA: TGTGCCAGCACATCCGTCGGGAGGGCCTCATATTCCTACAATGAGCAGTTCTTC. The chain joins TRBV28 to TRBJ2-1, with TRBD2 matching 8 bases. The CDR3 contains 18 residues. After removal of 7 bases from V and 1 base from J, the junction contained 15 bases not matched to a gene. Germline lookup yields CDR1 MDHEN and CDR2 SYDVKM.